Shown below are 7 T cell receptor beta chains from a single sample sequenced in a study of early T cells in non-severe SARS-CoV-2 infection. One entry per CDR3 protein, called by TCRdb with MiXCR from the 5' RACE reads. The data show roughly 29,000 distinct CDR3 sequences, 2.9% seen once. The source material was whole blood. These TCRs come from an adult who was a healthcare worker with PCR-confirmed SARS-CoV-2 infection or an uninfected control (not recorded which).

This clonotype has a count of ten or more. CDR3 region: CASSAGHSNQPQHF. DNA of the CDR3: TGTGCCAGCAGTGCCGGACACTCCAATCAGCCCCAGCATTTT. The rearrangement links TRBV12-3 or TRBV12-4 to TRBJ1-5; TRBD1 is a possible D gene (5 bases). Between the trimmed V and J ends, which lost 5 bases and 3 bases, there was a span of 11 bases. This CDR3 is built from 14 residues.

This clonotype was seen ten or more times. The chain couples TRBV21-1 to TRBJ2-7; the D call of TRBD1 is as the table states it, not checked on the DNA. TRBV21-1 is recorded as a pseudogene. The CDR3 has 14 residues. CDR3 region: CASSTRQGEYEQYV. As DNA, the CDR3 is TGTGCCAGCAGCACCAGACAGGGGGAGTACGAGCAGTACGTC.

This clonotype has a count of ten or more. The V gene is TRBV18, the J gene TRBJ1-1; TRBD1 agrees at 8 bases. This CDR3 is 15 amino acids long. Germline CDR1 is KGHSH and CDR2 is LQKENI. J was trimmed by 1 base and V by 3 bases; bases with no gene match: 4. The CDR3 reads CASSPRGQGNTEAFF. The CDR3 DNA follows: TGTGCCAGCTCACCCCGTGGACAGGGGAACACTGAAGCTTTCTTT.

This clonotype was recorded many times. CDR3 DNA: TGTGCCAGCCAAGAGCGGGGGGTGAACACTGAAGCTTTCTTT. Its protein is CASQERGVNTEAFF. The J gene is TRBJ1-1, the V gene TRBV5-6; tentatively, D is TRBD1 (5 bases). The length of the CDR3 is 14 residues. V lost 7 bases and J lost 0, with 13 bases in between. Germline CDR1 reads SGHDT; CDR2 reads YYEEEE.

This clonotype was counted ten times or more. The chain links TRBV14 to TRBJ2-3; D might be TRBD2 (5 bases). V was trimmed by 0 bases and J by 4 bases, leaving 11 bases between them. This CDR3 is 15 amino acids long. Germline lookup yields CDR1 SGHDN and CDR2 FVKESK. The CDR3 DNA is TGTGCCAGCAGCCAAGACAGACCGAGGGCAGATACGCAGTATTTT. Protein sequence: CASSQDRPRADTQYF.

This clonotype was seen many times. The gene calls are TRBV11-2 and TRBJ2-1; TRBD1 might be the D (6 bases). Trimming pared 4 bases from V and 6 bases from J, leaving 16 bases between. Germline V lookup: CDR1 SGHAT, CDR2 FQNNGV. The CDR3 loop spans 15 amino acids. The CDR3 DNA follows: TGTGCCAGCAGCTCGTACGGTCAGGGGCCCAATGAGCAGTTCTTC. It is translated as CASSSYGQGPNEQFF.

Ten or more counts support this clonotype. The V and J genes are TRBV12-3 or TRBV12-4 and TRBJ2-5; 8 bases agree with TRBD2. This CDR3 is 15 amino acids long. Unmatched junction bases numbered 6, after V lost 1 base and J lost 5 bases. The DNA of the CDR3 is TGTGCCAGCAGTTTAGGACGGGGGGGCGGTGAGACCCAGTACTTC. Its translation: CASSLGRGGGETQYF.